One and the same sample provided the 2 T cell receptor beta chains below, sequenced in a study of graft-versus-host responses after intestinal transplantation. The method was immunoSEQ multiplex PCR; TCRdb's version includes in-frame clones alone and lacks a portion of them. The sample comprises about 2,900 clones, around 93% of which are singletons, and under 5% rests with the top ten. Sequenced material: bone marrow, taken roughly 54 weeks after transplant. These receptors originate from a human patient who received an intestinal transplant, so some T cells may come from the graft donor.

CDR3 in DNA: TGCGCCAGCAGCCAGCAAGGGGACAGGCCCTACGAGCAGTACTTC. Encoded protein: CASSQQGDRPYEQYF. The chain links TRBV4-1 to TRBJ2-7; 8 bases are a match to TRBD1. Trimming at V came to 3 bases and at J to 2 bases, leaving 6 bases not matched to a gene. The CDR3 extends over 15 amino acids. Germline CDR1 reads MGHRA; CDR2 reads YSYEKL.

The chain uses TRBV28 and TRBJ1-1, with D hard to call. V was shortened by 3 bases and J by 1 base, with 3 bases between the two germline ends. Per germline, CDR1 MDHEN and CDR2 SYDVKM. The CDR3 loop spans 12 amino acids. The CDR3 nucleotides read TGTGCCAGCAGTTTTTGGAACACTGAAGCTTTCTTT. Translated, it gives CASSFWNTEAFF. Complete variable domain (other parts from reference TRBV28 and TRBJ1-1): DVKVTQSSRYLVKRTGEKVFLECVQDMDHENMFWYRQDPGLGLRLIYFSYDVKMKEKGDIPEGYSVSREKKERFSLILESASTNQTSMYLCASSFWNTEAFFGQGTRLTVV.